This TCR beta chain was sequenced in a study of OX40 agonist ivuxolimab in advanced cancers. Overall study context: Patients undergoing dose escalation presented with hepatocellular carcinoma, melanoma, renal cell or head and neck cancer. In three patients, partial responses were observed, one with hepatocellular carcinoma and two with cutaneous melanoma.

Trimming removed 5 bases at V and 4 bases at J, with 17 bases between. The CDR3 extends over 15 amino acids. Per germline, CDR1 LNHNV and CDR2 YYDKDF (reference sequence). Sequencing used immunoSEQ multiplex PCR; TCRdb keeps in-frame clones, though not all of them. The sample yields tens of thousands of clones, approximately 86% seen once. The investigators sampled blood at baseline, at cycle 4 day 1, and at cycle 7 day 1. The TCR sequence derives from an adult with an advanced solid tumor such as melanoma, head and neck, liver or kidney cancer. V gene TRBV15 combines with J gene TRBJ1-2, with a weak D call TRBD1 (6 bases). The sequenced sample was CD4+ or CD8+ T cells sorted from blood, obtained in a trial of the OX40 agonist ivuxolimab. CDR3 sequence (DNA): TGTGCCACCAGCCTGGGGGGGGGCGCTTTCTATGGCTACACCTTC. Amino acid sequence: CATSLGGGAFYGYTF.